Listed here are 10 T cell receptor beta chains from one sample, sequenced in a study of long-term antiretroviral therapy in people with HIV. The libraries were made with immunoSEQ v3.0 at survey level. Sequenced by immunoSEQ multiplex PCR; TCRdb stores in-frame clones only, minus some. Of tens of thousands of clones in the sample, roughly 89% were seen once. Specimen: unsorted PBMCs, collected 0.4 years after starting antiretroviral therapy. These receptor sequences come from a man aged 18 to 30 with HIV.

This clone came up a few times. J is TRBJ1-2 and V is TRBV7-7, with a tentative D call TRBD1 (5 bases). This CDR3 spans 13 amino acids. The germline V and J ends were trimmed by 5 bases and 5 bases, with 12 bases remaining between them. Germline V gives CDR1 SSHAT, CDR2 FNYEAQ (reference sequence). CDR3 sequence: CASSPTGRYGYTF. CDR3 sequence (DNA): TGTGCCAGCAGCCCCACAGGCCGTTATGGCTACACCTTC.

The CDR3 loop reads CASSQDRDRGGKLFF. As DNA, the CDR3 is TGCGCCAGCAGCCAAGATCGGGACAGGGGTGGAAAACTGTTTTTT. The rearrangement uses TRBV4-3 and TRBJ1-4; TRBD1 aligns across 10 bases. After removal of 0 bases from V and 10 bases from J, the junction contained 5 bases not matched to a gene. The CDR3 covers 15 residues. Germline CDR1 reads LGHNA; CDR2 reads YSLEER.

This rearrangement joins TRBV2 to TRBJ2-1, with 8 bases aligning to TRBD2. V was pared by 4 bases and J by 1 base, with 6 bases of the junction left unmatched. Per germline, CDR1 SNHLY and CDR2 FYNNEI. The CDR3 covers 16 residues. This chain's CDR3 is CASSGSGGASYNEQFF. As DNA, the CDR3 is TGTGCCAGCAGTGGGTCGGGGGGGGCTTCCTACAATGAGCAGTTCTTC.

This clone appeared a few times. J is TRBJ2-7 and V is TRBV5-6; 7 bases match TRBD1. Germline V gives CDR1 SGHDT, CDR2 YYEEEE. V trimming: 5 bases; J trimming: 0 bases; junction bases outside the gene matches: 8. CDR3 size: 15 residues. This CDR3 reads CASRLDRDSSYEQYF. For the CDR3, the DNA is TGTGCCAGCAGACTCGACCGGGACAGCTCCTACGAGCAGTACTTC.

The chain employs TRBV4-1 and TRBJ1-1; D not resolved. The CDR3 is 15 amino acids. Deletions cut 2 bases from V and 3 bases from J, with 13 bases between. The germline CDR1 and CDR2 sequences are MGHRA and YSYEKL. CDR3 nucleotides: TGCGCCAGCAGCCAACTCCCGGGGAGTGACACTGAAGCTTTCTTT. Translated, it gives CASSQLPGSDTEAFF.

The chain combines TRBV19 with TRBJ1-2; a weak D match, TRBD1 (6 bases). Germline CDR1 LNHDA, CDR2 SQIVND (reference sequence). Trimming pared 7 bases from V and 6 bases from J, leaving 18 bases between. The CDR3 has 14 amino acids. CDR3 coding DNA: TGTGCCAGTATATCTTCGGGGGCAATGAATGGCTACACCTTC. Residues: CASISSGAMNGYTF.

The chain is built from TRBV4-3 and TRBJ2-3; D assignment may be TRBD1 or TRBD2 (6 bases each). V dropped 0 bases and J dropped 6 bases, with 13 bases sitting between them. The CDR3 runs 15 residues. The germline V gene encodes CDR1 LGHNA and CDR2 YSLEER. The CDR3 sequence is CASSQDHRGLDTQYF. CDR3 nucleotides: TGCGCCAGCAGCCAAGATCATCGGGGGCTGGATACGCAGTATTTT.

This sequence joins TRBV19 and TRBJ2-2; 7 nucleotides line up with TRBD2. Germline V gene data show CDR1 as LNHDA and CDR2 as SQIVND (reference sequence). This CDR3 contains 15 residues. The trim removed 8 bases at V and 5 bases at J, leaving 11 bases unmatched. The CDR3 coding sequence is TGTGCCAGTGCCTGGGGGGAGGGCCGAACCGGGGAGCTGTTTTTT. It specifies CASAWGEGRTGELFF.

The gene calls are TRBV18 and TRBJ1-1, with 8 positions matching TRBD1. The trim removed 2 bases at V and 1 base at J, leaving 3 bases unmatched. Per the germline V gene, CDR1 is KGHSH and CDR2 is LQKENI. The CDR3 runs to 15 residues. CDR3 in amino acids: CASSPSTGENTEAFF. CDR3 DNA: TGTGCCAGCTCACCATCGACAGGGGAGAACACTGAAGCTTTCTTT.

The V gene is TRBV5-1, the J gene TRBJ2-1; no reliable D call. The CDR3 spans 14 residues. The germline CDR1 and CDR2 sequences are SGHRS and YFSETQ. Trimming cost V 2 bases and J 0 bases, with 6 bases left between them. Here the CDR3 reads CASSFKSSYNEQFF. In DNA form, the CDR3 reads TGCGCCAGCAGCTTTAAGAGCTCCTACAATGAGCAGTTCTTC.